This TCR beta chain was retrieved from a study of blood T cell repertoires in COVID-19. The CDR3 is made up of 15 amino acids. Germline-derived CDR1 and CDR2 are SGHVS and FNYEAQ. J was trimmed by 7 bases and V by 5 bases; bases with no gene match: 6. This table comes from immunoSEQ multiplex PCR, and its TCRdb copy is limited to in-frame clones, with some not included. The table shows approximately 230,000 clones, with about 91% occurring only once. This sequence was found in a woman younger than 45 with COVID-19, enrolled during active disease. Sequences were obtained from peripheral blood. The genes are TRBV7-6 and TRBJ1-6, with TRBD1 identical over 9 bases. CDR3 nucleotide sequence: TGTGCCAGCAGCCCTCGGACAGGGGAAAATTCACCCCTCCACTTT. Its protein product is CASSPRTGENSPLHF.